Listed here are 18 T cell receptor beta chains from one sample, sequenced in a study of T cells in Graves' hyperthyroidism and ophthalmopathy (dated by TCRdb to about 2019). The library was prepared using multiplex PCR. TCRdb names Illumina HiSeq 2000 as the instrument used. Amplification of TCR beta CDR3 regions was carried out from RNA transcripts. For the first round of RT-PCR on the TCR CDR3, the HTBI primer set was used together with the Qiagen OneStep RT-PCR kit. TCRdb trimmed public reads at Q25 via fastp, called clones via MiXCR and kept in-frame beta chains. Each CDR3 protein appears once, grouped with its most common genes and DNA. For this sample there are hundreds of thousands of distinct CDR3 sequences; about 15% appear just once. The top ten clones comprise about 22% of the sample. The sample consisted of blood. The source of these receptors is a woman under 40 with Graves' hyperthyroidism.

In regard to this clonotype: A read error may be the cause here, since a much bigger clone is one base away. The chain is built from TRBV28 and TRBJ2-7; D perhaps matches TRBD2 (5 bases). In germline, CDR1 is MDHEN, CDR2 SYDVKM. V dropped 8 bases and J dropped 0 bases, with 17 bases sitting between them. The CDR3 has 15 amino acids. In nucleotides, the CDR3 is TGTGCCAGCTCGAAAGGACGGGGATCCTCCTACGAGCAGTACTTC. It encodes CASSKGRGSSYEQYF.

This clonotype was recorded many times. CDR3 loop: CASSTGQMPGNTIYF. The CDR3 bases are TGTGCCAGCAGCACAGGACAAATGCCTGGAAACACCATATATTTT. The gene calls are TRBV7-6 and TRBJ1-3, with D perhaps TRBD1 (5 bases). This CDR3 has 15 residues. The germline V gene encodes CDR1 SGHVS and CDR2 FNYEAQ. Deletions cut 5 bases from V and 2 bases from J, with 13 bases between.

This clonotype was observed many times. V is TRBV28 and J is TRBJ1-1; D is ambiguous. Looked up from germline, CDR1 is MDHEN and CDR2 is SYDVKM. The CDR3 runs 14 residues. Trimming cost V 7 bases and J 11 bases, with 23 bases left between them. This chain's CDR3 is CASIKLGSADSAFF. In nucleotides, the CDR3 is TGTGCCAGCATTAAACTGGGCAGTGCGGATTCTGCTTTCTTT. The whole variable domain, filled in from reference TRBV28 and TRBJ1-1, reads DVKVTQSSRYLVKRTGEKVFLECVQDMDHENMFWYRQDPGLGLRLIYFSYDVKMKEKGDIPEGYSVSREKKERFSLILESASTNQTSMYLCASIKLGSADSAFFGQGTRLTVV.

In this sample, this clonotype turned up many times. The V and J genes are TRBV28 and TRBJ2-3; perhaps TRBD2 as D (5 bases). CDR1 MDHEN and CDR2 SYDVKM come from the germline V gene. This CDR3 has 15 amino acids. The V and J ends lost 3 bases and 3 bases respectively, with 13 bases between them. CDR3 region: CASSFTLAYTDTQYF. The CDR3 nucleotides read TGTGCCAGCAGTTTCACCCTAGCCTATACAGATACGCAGTATTTT.

For this clonotype: A much bigger clone sits one base away, suggesting this may be a read error. V usage is TRBV20-1 and J usage is TRBJ1-5; TRBD1 matches 7 bases. CDR3 length: 14 residues. Germline V gene sequence: CDR1 DFQATT, CDR2 SNEGSKA (reference sequence). CDR3 residues: CSARDSRSNHPQHF. The CDR3 bases are TGCAGTGCTCGGGACAGTCGGAGCAATCATCCCCAGCATTTT.

This clonotype was detected a few times. This sequence joins TRBV28 and TRBJ2-1; D not certain. Germline CDR1 and CDR2: MDHEN and SYDVKM. This CDR3 has 16 amino acids. V lost 5 bases and J lost 15, with 29 bases in between. The CDR3 nucleotides read TGTGCCAGCAGTCCCTACATAACCCCCTGGGGTAGGAATCCGTTCTTC. It translates to CASSPYITPWGRNPFF. The full variable domain, with the rest looked up from reference TRBV28 and TRBJ2-1, is DVKVTQSSRYLVKRTGEKVFLECVQDMDHENMFWYRQDPGLGLRLIYFSYDVKMKEKGDIPEGYSVSREKKERFSLILESASTNQTSMYLCASSPYITPWGRNPFFGPGTRLTVL.

This clonotype was seen a handful of times. The gene calls are TRBV30 and TRBJ2-3; D not resolved. Looked up from germline, CDR1 is GTSNPN and CDR2 is SVGIG (reference sequence). V was clipped by 5 bases and J by 2 bases, with 14 bases between them. The CDR3 is 14 residues long. The CDR3 protein is CAWSLRQLTDTQYF. CDR3 bases: TGTGCCTGGTCCCTGCGGCAGCTCACAGATACGCAGTATTTT.

The chain uses TRBV27 and TRBJ1-2; D is unresolved. This CDR3 comprises 15 residues. V was shortened by 4 bases and J by 8 bases, with 20 bases between the two germline ends. Germline assignment: CDR1 MNHEY and CDR2 SMNVEV (reference sequence). Here the CDR3 reads CASSSVVQEAEGYTF. CDR3 sequence (DNA): TGTGCCAGCAGTTCTGTAGTTCAAGAGGCGGAGGGCTACACCTTC.

J is TRBJ2-3 and V is TRBV4-2; TRBD2 agrees at 11 bases. The CDR3 extends over 17 amino acids. Trimming took 0 bases from V and 3 from J; bases not matched to a gene: 5. CDR1 and CDR2 from the germline V gene are LGHNA and YNFKEQ. The CDR3: CASSQDFTSGRTDTQYF. In DNA form, the CDR3 reads TGTGCCAGCAGCCAAGATTTCACTAGCGGGAGAACAGATACGCAGTATTTT.

This clonotype came up many times. J is TRBJ2-1 and V is TRBV20-1; the match to TRBD2 covers 10 bases. Trimming cost V 5 bases and J 3 bases; bases outside gene matches: 7. The CDR3 sequence is 15 residues long. Germline CDR1 DFQATT, CDR2 SNEGSKA (reference sequence). CDR3 region: CSAGGGTSDYNEQFF. The CDR3 bases are TGCAGTGCTGGGGGGGGGACTAGCGACTACAATGAGCAGTTCTTC.

The chain joins TRBV6-5 to TRBJ2-1; D perhaps matches TRBD2 (6 bases). Germline-derived CDR1 and CDR2 are MNHEY and SVGAGI. CDR3 length: 13 amino acids. The V and J ends lost 2 bases and 10 bases respectively, with 12 bases between them. DNA for the CDR3: TGTGCCAGCAGTTACCGGAATCTAGCGGAGCAGTTCTTC. It codes for CASSYRNLAEQFF.

The sample holds a few counts of this clonotype. The rearrangement joins TRBV10-3 to TRBJ2-3; 9 bases are a match to TRBD2. With 0 bases clipped from V and 3 bases from J, the junction kept 13 bases outside the gene matches. CDR1 ENHRY and CDR2 SYGVKD come from the germline V gene. This CDR3 is 19 amino acids long. CDR3 bases: TGTGCCATCAGTGAGTCCCGGCGTGGAGGTAGCGGGAGTACAGATACGCAGTATTTT. The encoded protein is CAISESRRGGSGSTDTQYF.

The rearrangement uses TRBV7-9 and TRBJ2-3; maybe TRBD1 (6 bases). This CDR3 has 15 residues. Deletions cut 5 bases from V and 2 bases from J, with 14 bases between. The germline V gene encodes CDR1 SEHNR and CDR2 FQNEAQ (reference sequence). Here the CDR3 DNA reads TGTGCCAGCAGCCGAAACGGACAGACCACAGATACGCAGTATTTT. Its translation: CASSRNGQTTDTQYF.

This clonotype was picked up many times. The chain joins TRBV7-2 to TRBJ2-3, with D hard to call. Trimming shortened V by 3 bases and J by 10 bases, and 14 bases separated the two germline ends. Germline CDR1 reads SGHTA; CDR2 reads FQGNSA. The CDR3 runs 13 residues. The CDR3: CASSFYQDRAQYF. DNA for the CDR3: TGTGCCAGCAGCTTTTACCAGGATCGGGCGCAGTATTTT.

The genes are TRBV4-3 and TRBJ2-5; no definite D call. Looked up from germline, CDR1 is LGHNA and CDR2 is YSLEER. The V and J ends lost 1 base and 5 bases respectively, with 14 bases between them. The CDR3 runs 15 residues. CDR3 coding DNA: TGCGCCAGCAGCCAAGCCCGAGGACGTTTGGAGACCCAGTACTTC. Amino acid sequence: CASSQARGRLETQYF.

The chain is built from TRBV6-1 and TRBJ2-7, with D uncertain. The CDR3 has 11 amino acids. Per the germline V gene, CDR1 is MNHNS and CDR2 is SASEGT. The CDR3 nucleotides read TGTGCGGTAGGACGGTCCTACGAGCAGTACTTC. This encodes CAVGRSYEQYF.

As for this clonotype: It may be a read error: a sequence one base away is much more abundant. The chain couples TRBV30 to TRBJ1-1, with unresolved D. The V gene's germline CDR1 is GTSNPN and CDR2 SVGIG (reference sequence). Trimming pared 5 bases from V and 1 base from J, leaving 11 bases between. This CDR3 is built from 13 residues. CDR3 nucleotides: TGTGCCTGGGCCAGGACTTCGAACACTGAAGCTTTCTTT. It codes for CAWARTSNTEAFF. Using reference TRBV30 and TRBJ1-1 for the parts outside the CDR3, the full variable domain is SQTIHQWPATLVQPVGSPLSLECTVEGTSNPNLYWYRQAAGRGLQLLFYSVGIGQISSEVPQNLSASRPQDRQFILSSKKLLLSDSGFYLCAWARTSNTEAFFGQGTRLTVV.

The J gene is TRBJ1-2, the V gene TRBV20-1; D unresolved. This CDR3 region has 12 residues. V shed 4 bases and J shed 8 bases, with 14 bases lying between them. Germline V gene data show CDR1 as DFQATT and CDR2 as SNEGSKA (reference sequence). In DNA form, the CDR3 reads TGCAGTGCTACCCTAATGCCCTTGGGCTACACCTTC. It is translated as CSATLMPLGYTF.